The 17 T cell receptor beta chains presented below share a single source sample, sequenced in a study of T cells in women clearing cervical HPV infection (dated 2018 in TCRdb). Library method: the immunoSEQ multiplex PCR assay. TCRdb stores this immuneACCESS table with in-frame sequences only. Part of the clones is absent; in the studies checked, under half of the shortfall reflects unresolved V genes, and no reason is known for the rest. For this sample, the table gives 30,000 to 35,000 clones. The top ten constitute around 16% of the sample. The specimen was blood buffy coat. Receptors originate from a woman aged 18 to 69 with a cervical HPV16 infection that either progressed to CIN3+ or cleared (not recorded which).

Comment on this clone: The CDR3 end lies 3 residues beyond the end of the read and is filled in from the germline J gene. The chain is built from TRBV2 and TRBJ1-2; possibly TRBD1 for D (5 bases). The V gene lost 6 bases and the J gene lost 4 bases, with 9 bases spanning the gap. Germline V gives CDR1 SNHLY, CDR2 FYNNEI. The CDR3 consists of 12 residues. The sequenced part of the CDR3 DNA is TGTGCCAGCAGCAGGGAGGGCTATGGC. Its translation is CASSREGYG. In full, the CDR3 is CASSREGYGYTF.

Comments on this clone: The sequence runs out 3 residues before the end of the CDR3; the remainder is reconstructed from the germline J gene. V is TRBV19 and J is TRBJ1-5, with 8 bases matching TRBD1. Germline trimming cut 1 base from V and 1 base from J; bases unmatched to any gene: 9. This CDR3 is built from 18 residues. The V gene's germline CDR1 is LNHDA and CDR2 SQIVND (reference sequence). The CDR3 loop is CASSIAPRQGPSNQPQHF. The sequenced part of the CDR3 DNA is TGTGCCAGTAGTATAGCCCCCAGACAGGGGCCGAGCAATCAGCCC.

Notes on this clone: From the germline J gene comes the end of the CDR3, since the read stops 3 residues before it. The chain employs TRBV19 and TRBJ2-7; 11 bases are a match to TRBD2. Germline assignment: CDR1 LNHDA and CDR2 SQIVND (reference sequence). V dropped 3 bases and J dropped 5; count of bases not matched to a gene: 6. The CDR3 consists of 15 residues. This chain's CDR3 is CASSIPGTSGHEQYF. The part of the CDR3 DNA that was read is TGTGCCAGTAGTATCCCCGGGACTAGCGGACACGAG. Based on the CDR3 plus reference TRBV19 and TRBJ2-7, the full variable domain is DGGITQSPKYLFRKEGQNVTLSCEQNLNHDAMYWYRQDPGQGLRLIYYSQIVNDFQKGDIAEGYSVSREKKESFPLTVTSAQKNPTAFYLCASSIPGTSGHEQYFGPGTRLTVT.

As for this clone: Read data end 3 residues before the CDR3 end; the end is taken from the germline J gene. The J gene is TRBJ2-7, the V gene TRBV2; 7 bases fit TRBD1. This CDR3 spans 13 amino acids. Germline V CDR1 and CDR2: SNHLY, FYNNEI. The J segment lost 5 bases and the V segment lost 7 bases, leaving 8 bases of the junction unmatched. The part of the CDR3 DNA that was read is TGTGCCAGCAATCTTGCAGGGGGTAACGAG. Translating it yields CASNLAGGNE. The entire CDR3 reads CASNLAGGNEQYF.

A remark on this clone: With the read ending 3 residues before the CDR3 end, the germline J gene is used to fill in that end. V and J are TRBV5-1 and TRBJ2-2; D perhaps matches TRBD2 (6 bases). Germline CDR1 reads SGHRS; CDR2 reads YFSETQ. V was pared by 6 bases and J by 3 bases, with 12 bases between. The CDR3 consists of 14 residues. CDR3 residues: CASTSEGYTGELFF. The sequenced part of the CDR3 DNA is TGCGCCAGCACTTCGGAGGGTTACACCGGGGAG.

Regarding this clone: The read ends 3 residues shy of where the CDR3 ends; the end is completed using the germline J gene. This chain links TRBV5-4 with TRBJ1-2; D perhaps matches TRBD1 (5 bases). The V gene lost 7 bases and the J gene lost 4 bases, with 8 bases spanning the gap. The CDR3 sequence is 11 residues long. The germline gives CDR1 SGHNT, CDR2 YYREEE (reference sequence). CDR3 bases read: TGTGCCAGCTCAGGGCCCTATGGC. Translating gives CASSGPYG. The entire CDR3 sequence reads CASSGPYGYTF. The variable domain in full, with the rest retrieved from reference TRBV5-4 and TRBJ1-2, is ETGVTQSPTHLIKTRGQQVTLRCSSQSGHNTVSWYQQALGQGPQFIFQYYREEENGRGNFPPRFSGLQFPNYSSELNVNALELDDSALYLCASSGPYGYTFGSGTRLTVV.

With respect to this clone: The read is 3 residues too short to cover the CDR3 end, so that end is filled in from the germline J gene. The chain joins TRBV5-1 to TRBJ2-2; D remains ambiguous. This CDR3 has 14 amino acids. Trimming took off 0 bases at V and 5 bases at J, with 8 bases between the two ends. CDR1 SGHRS and CDR2 YFSETQ come from the germline V gene. The CDR3 loop reads CASSLGHLTGELFF. The sequenced part of the CDR3 DNA is TGCGCCAGCAGCTTGGGACACCTGACCGGGGAG.

Comment on this clone: The read terminates 3 residues before the CDR3 end, so the remaining end is supplied by the germline J gene. This chain uses TRBV18 with TRBJ2-5, with D possibly called TRBD1 or TRBD2 (7 bases each). Germline V gives CDR1 KGHSH, CDR2 LQKENI. Deletions cut 4 bases from V and 2 bases from J, with 14 bases between. CDR3 size: 15 residues. The CDR3 region is CASSREGAPQETQYF. The covered CDR3 bases are TGTGCCAGCTCACGGGAGGGGGCGCCACAAGAGACC.

As to this clone: The CDR3 goes on 3 residues after the read ends, and that part is filled in from the germline J gene. This chain links TRBV16 with TRBJ2-1; maybe TRBD2 (6 bases). The length of the CDR3 is 17 residues. Trimming pared 2 bases from V and 9 bases from J, leaving 23 bases between. The germline gives CDR1 KGHSY, CDR2 FQNENV. The covered CDR3 bases are TGTGCCAGCAGCCAAAACCGGACTGTCGCCCTGGGGGGTGAG. Amino acid sequence: CASSQNRTVALGGE. In full, the CDR3 is CASSQNRTVALGGEQFF.

Of note for this clone: The DNA ends 3 residues before the CDR3 does, and the rest of the CDR3 is filled in from the germline J gene. This sequence joins TRBV19 and TRBJ2-3, with TRBD2 matching 12 bases. Germline V gives CDR1 LNHDA, CDR2 SQIVND (reference sequence). Unmatched junction bases numbered 10, after V lost 4 bases and J lost 5 bases. This CDR3 spans 17 amino acids. The CDR3 DNA, read in part, is TGTGCCAGTAGTACTCAGCCTAGCGGGAGGGCTGGAGATACG. Translating gives CASSTQPSGRAGDT. The whole CDR3 sequence reads CASSTQPSGRAGDTQYF.

Turning to this clone: The read stops 3 residues short of the end of the CDR3; the missing end is completed from the germline J gene. The V and J genes are TRBV24-1 and TRBJ2-3; a weak D match, TRBD2 (6 bases). CDR1 KGHDR and CDR2 SFDVKD come from the germline V gene. Trimming removed 9 bases at V and 1 base at J, with 13 bases between. This CDR3 has 14 residues. The part of the CDR3 DNA that was read is TGTGCCACCGCGGCGGGGCAACGCACAGATACG. Its translation: CATAAGQRTDT. The complete CDR3 protein is CATAAGQRTDTQYF.

CDR3 loop: CASSPRPAGAEAFF. The covered CDR3 bases are TGTGCCAGCAGCCCTCGCCCCGCAGGGGCTGAA. V is TRBV11-2 and J is TRBJ1-1; possibly TRBD1 for D (6 bases). The CDR3 end is not reached by the read, which stops 3 residues before it; the germline J gene fills it in. V was shortened by 5 bases and J by 6 bases, with 16 bases between the two germline ends. This CDR3 spans 14 amino acids. Germline lookup yields CDR1 SGHAT and CDR2 FQNNGV.

Concerning this clone itself: The CDR3 end falls 3 residues outside the read, so it is completed with the germline J gene. The V gene is TRBV20-1, the J gene TRBJ1-1; TRBD1 aligns across 8 bases. This CDR3 has 12 amino acids. Per germline, CDR1 DFQATT and CDR2 SNEGSKA (reference sequence). CDR3 bases read: TGCAGTGCTCAAAACCGGGACAGGGAA. It codes for CSAQNRDRE. The entire CDR3 protein reads CSAQNRDREAFF.

This clone shows up as medium-sized by frequency. The CDR3 extends 3 residues past the end of the read, so its final part is completed from the germline J gene. The gene calls are TRBV19 and TRBJ2-3; 11 bases line up with TRBD2. Germline V lookup: CDR1 LNHDA, CDR2 SQIVND (reference sequence). This CDR3 has 12 residues. The sequenced part of the CDR3 DNA is TGTGCCAGTAGACTAGCGGGAGAGACG. Translation gives CASRLAGET. In full, the CDR3 is CASRLAGETQYF. Filled out from reference TRBV19 and TRBJ2-3, the complete variable domain reads DGGITQSPKYLFRKEGQNVTLSCEQNLNHDAMYWYRQDPGQGLRLIYYSQIVNDFQKGDIAEGYSVSREKKESFPLTVTSAQKNPTAFYLCASRLAGETQYFGPGTRLTVL.

Concerning this clone: Coverage ceases 3 residues before the CDR3 finishes, and the germline J gene fills in the end. This chain joins TRBV7-3 and TRBJ2-3, with D maybe TRBD2 (7 bases). The CDR3 covers 15 residues. V lost 2 bases to trimming and J lost 3 bases, with 12 bases between them. Per the germline V gene, CDR1 is SGHTA and CDR2 is FQGTGA. The CDR3 spells CASSLGGAGTDTQYF. The sequenced part of the CDR3 DNA is TGTGCCAGCAGCTTAGGGGGGGCCGGGACAGATACG.

For this clone: The CDR3 end falls 3 residues outside the read, so it is completed with the germline J gene. This chain connects TRBV19 to TRBJ1-6; tentative D call: TRBD1 (5 bases). V gave up 9 bases and J gave up 9 bases, with 12 bases separating them. Germline CDR1 is LNHDA and CDR2 is SQIVND (reference sequence). This CDR3 region has 12 residues. The sequenced part of the CDR3 DNA is TGTGCCAGCTCAGGGACTAGTTCACCC. Amino acids: CASSGTSSP. In full, the CDR3 reads CASSGTSSPLHF.

A word on this clone: Mismatch with germline at one junction end may stem from a read error. Read sequence stops 3 residues before the CDR3 end, and the germline J gene provides the missing end. The J gene is TRBJ1-3, the V gene TRBV4-2, with 7 bases lining up with TRBD1. CDR1 LGHNA and CDR2 YNFKEQ come from the germline V gene. CDR3 length: 15 amino acids. CDR3: CASSQVTGYGNTIYF. The CDR3 bases that were read are TGCGCCAGCAGCCAAGTGACAGGGTATGGAAACACC.